Reported below is one T cell receptor (beta chain). What it recognizes is unknown. This CDR3 is built from 13 residues. Germline V lookup: CDR1 KGHSH, CDR2 LQKENI. V was clipped by 6 bases and J by 2 bases, with 11 bases between them. The sample is drawn from a study of shared clonotypes between healthy human individuals. About the research overall: Per donor, CD8 memory used one plate, CD8 naive used two, CD4 memory used three and CD4 naive used three.

Study-wide findings and caveats: Limited genetic and exposure-history diversity came from having few donors. In several donors, roughly 5.2% of naive CD4 clonotypes appeared in common.

Donors were healthy HIV-negative adults without recently reported acute infections or vaccinations. Generated by immunoSEQ multiplex PCR, the TCRdb table keeps only in-frame clones and is missing some. This sample has 2 million or so clones, with about 95% found just once. The TCR sequence derives from a young man in good health. What was sequenced was naive CD4+ T cells sorted from blood. The subset here: CD45RA+ positively selected. V and J are TRBV18 and TRBJ2-7; D is unresolved. CDR3 DNA sequence: TGTGCCAGCTCGGACGGGTCTCCCTACGAGCAGTACTTC. Its translation is CASSDGSPYEQYF. Filled out from reference TRBV18 and TRBJ2-7, the complete variable domain reads NAGVMQNPRHLVRRRGQEARLRCSPMKGHSHVYWYRQLPEEGLKFMVYLQKENIIDESGMPKERFSAEFPKEGPSILRIQQVVRGDSAAYFCASSDGSPYEQYFGPGTRLTVT.